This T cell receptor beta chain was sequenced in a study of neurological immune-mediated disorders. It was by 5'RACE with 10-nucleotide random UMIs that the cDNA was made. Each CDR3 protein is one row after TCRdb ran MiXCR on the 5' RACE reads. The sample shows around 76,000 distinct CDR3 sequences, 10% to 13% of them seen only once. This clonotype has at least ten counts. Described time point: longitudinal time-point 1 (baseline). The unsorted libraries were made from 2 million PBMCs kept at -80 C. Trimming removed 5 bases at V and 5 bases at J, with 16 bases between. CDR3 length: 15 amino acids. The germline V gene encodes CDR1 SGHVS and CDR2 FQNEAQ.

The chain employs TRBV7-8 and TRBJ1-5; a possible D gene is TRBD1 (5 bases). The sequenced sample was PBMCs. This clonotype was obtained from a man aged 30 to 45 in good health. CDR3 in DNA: TGTGCCAGCAGCCTGGCTGGGGGGTCACATCAGCCCCAGCATTTT. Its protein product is CASSLAGGSHQPQHF.